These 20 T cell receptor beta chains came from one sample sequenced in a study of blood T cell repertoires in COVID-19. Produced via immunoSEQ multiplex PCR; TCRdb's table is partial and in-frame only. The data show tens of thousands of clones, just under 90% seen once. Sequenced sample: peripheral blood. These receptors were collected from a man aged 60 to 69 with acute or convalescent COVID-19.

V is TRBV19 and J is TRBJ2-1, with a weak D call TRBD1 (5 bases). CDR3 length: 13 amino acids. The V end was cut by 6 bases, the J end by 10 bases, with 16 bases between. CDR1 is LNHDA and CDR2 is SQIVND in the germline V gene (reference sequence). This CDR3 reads CASRQQQVQEQFF. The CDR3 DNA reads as TGTGCCAGTAGACAACAACAGGTCCAGGAGCAGTTCTTC.

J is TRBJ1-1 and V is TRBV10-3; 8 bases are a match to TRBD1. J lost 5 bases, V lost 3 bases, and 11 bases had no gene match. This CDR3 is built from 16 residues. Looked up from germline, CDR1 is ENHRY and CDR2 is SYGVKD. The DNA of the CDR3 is TGTGCCATCAGTGAAAAGGGGAGACAGGGGAAAACTGAAGCTTTCTTT. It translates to CAISEKGRQGKTEAFF.

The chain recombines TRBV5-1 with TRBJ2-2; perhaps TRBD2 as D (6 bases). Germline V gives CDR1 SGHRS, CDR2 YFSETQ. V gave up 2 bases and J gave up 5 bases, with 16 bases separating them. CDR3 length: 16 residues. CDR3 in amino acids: CASSLVSGGGTGELFF. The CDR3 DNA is TGCGCCAGCAGCTTAGTCTCTGGGGGAGGAACCGGGGAGCTGTTTTTT.

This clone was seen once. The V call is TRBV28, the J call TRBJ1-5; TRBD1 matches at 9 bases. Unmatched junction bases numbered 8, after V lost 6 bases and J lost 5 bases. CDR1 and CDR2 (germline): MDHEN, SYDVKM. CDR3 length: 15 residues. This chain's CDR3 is CASRPGQGIHQPQHF. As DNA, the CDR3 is TGTGCCAGCAGGCCAGGACAGGGGATCCATCAGCCCCAGCATTTT.

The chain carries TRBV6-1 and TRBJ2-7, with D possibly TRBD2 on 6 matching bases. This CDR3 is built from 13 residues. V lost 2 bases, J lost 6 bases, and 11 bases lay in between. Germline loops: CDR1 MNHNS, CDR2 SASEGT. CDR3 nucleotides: TGTGCCAGCAGTGAAATCCGGGAGTCCGAGCAGTACTTC. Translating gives CASSEIRESEQYF.

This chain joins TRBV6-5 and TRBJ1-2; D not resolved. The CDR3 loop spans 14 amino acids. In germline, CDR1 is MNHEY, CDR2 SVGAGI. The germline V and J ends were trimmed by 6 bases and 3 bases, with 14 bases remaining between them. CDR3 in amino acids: CASRPGQDYYGYTF. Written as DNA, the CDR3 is TGTGCCAGCAGACCCGGCCAGGATTACTATGGCTACACCTTC.

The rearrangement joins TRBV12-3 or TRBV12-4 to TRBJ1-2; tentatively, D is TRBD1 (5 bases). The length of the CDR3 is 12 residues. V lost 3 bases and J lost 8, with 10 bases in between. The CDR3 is CASSLGQQGYTF. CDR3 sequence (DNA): TGTGCCAGCAGTTTGGGGCAGCAGGGCTACACCTTC.

The CDR3 DNA follows: TGTGCCAGCAGTTACGGCGGCCGTGAAGCTTTCTTT. It translates to CASSYGGREAFF. The chain carries TRBV6-2 or TRBV6-3 and TRBJ1-1; D call uncertain. CDR1 is MNHEY and CDR2 is SVGEGT in the germline V gene. Trimming pared 2 bases from V and 7 bases from J, leaving 8 bases between. The CDR3 consists of 12 residues.

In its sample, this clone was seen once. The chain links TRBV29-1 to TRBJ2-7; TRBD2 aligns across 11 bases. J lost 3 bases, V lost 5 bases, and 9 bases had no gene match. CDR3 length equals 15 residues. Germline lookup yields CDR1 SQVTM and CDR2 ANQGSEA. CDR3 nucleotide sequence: TGCAGCGTTACCGGGACTAGCGGAGGAGGCTACGAGCAGTACTTC. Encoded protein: CSVTGTSGGGYEQYF.

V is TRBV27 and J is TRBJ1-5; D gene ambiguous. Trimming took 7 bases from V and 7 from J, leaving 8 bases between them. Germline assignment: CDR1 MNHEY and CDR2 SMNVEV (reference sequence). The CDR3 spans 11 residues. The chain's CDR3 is CASTPNQPQHF. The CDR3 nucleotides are TGTGCCAGCACCCCTAACCAGCCCCAGCATTTT.

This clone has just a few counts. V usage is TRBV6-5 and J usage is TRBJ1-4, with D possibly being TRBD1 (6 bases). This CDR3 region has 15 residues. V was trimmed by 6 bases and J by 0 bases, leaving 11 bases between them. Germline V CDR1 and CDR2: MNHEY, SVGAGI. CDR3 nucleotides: TGTGCCAGCAGGACAAGGACAGCAACTAATGAAAAACTGTTTTTT. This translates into CASRTRTATNEKLFF.

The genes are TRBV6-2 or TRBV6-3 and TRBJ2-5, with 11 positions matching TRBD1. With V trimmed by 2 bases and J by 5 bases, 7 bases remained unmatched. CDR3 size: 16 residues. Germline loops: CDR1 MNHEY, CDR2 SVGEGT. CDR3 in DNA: TGTGCCAGCAGTTACCGATGGACAGGGGGCGGCGAGACCCAGTACTTC. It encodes CASSYRWTGGGETQYF.

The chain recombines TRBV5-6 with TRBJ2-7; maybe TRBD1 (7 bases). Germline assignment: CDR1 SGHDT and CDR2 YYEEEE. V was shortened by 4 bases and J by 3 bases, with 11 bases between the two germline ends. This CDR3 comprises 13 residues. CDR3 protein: CASSGGDSYEQYF. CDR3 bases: TGTGCCAGCAGCGGCGGGGACAGCTACGAGCAGTACTTC.

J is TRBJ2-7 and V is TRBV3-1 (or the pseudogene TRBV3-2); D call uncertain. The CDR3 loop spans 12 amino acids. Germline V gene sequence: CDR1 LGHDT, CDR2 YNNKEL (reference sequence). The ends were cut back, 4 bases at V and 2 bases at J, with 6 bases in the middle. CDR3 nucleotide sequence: TGTGCCAGCAGCCGGGCAGCCTACGAGCAGTACTTC. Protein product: CASSRAAYEQYF.

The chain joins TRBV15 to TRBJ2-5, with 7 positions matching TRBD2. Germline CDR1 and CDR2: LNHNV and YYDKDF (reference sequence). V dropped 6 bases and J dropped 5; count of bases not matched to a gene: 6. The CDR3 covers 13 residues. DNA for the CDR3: TGTGCCACCAGAAACGCCGGGAGGGAGACCCAGTACTTC. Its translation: CATRNAGRETQYF.

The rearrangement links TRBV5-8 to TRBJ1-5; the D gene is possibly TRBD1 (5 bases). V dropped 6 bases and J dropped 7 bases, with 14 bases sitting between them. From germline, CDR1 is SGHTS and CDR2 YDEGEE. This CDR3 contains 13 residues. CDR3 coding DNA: TGTGCCAGCACACTGGGGGGGGGACAGCCCCAGCATTTT. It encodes CASTLGGGQPQHF. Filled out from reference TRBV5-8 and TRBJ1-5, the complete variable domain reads EAGVTQSPTHLIKTRGQQATLRCSPISGHTSVYWYQQALGLGLQFLLWYDEGEERNRGNFPPRFSGRQFPNYSSELNVNALELEDSALYLCASTLGGGQPQHFGDGTRLSIL.

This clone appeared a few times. The CDR3 reads CASSPRQGARTNEKLFF. CDR3 bases: TGTGCCAGCAGCCCTAGACAGGGGGCAAGAACTAATGAAAAACTGTTTTTT. This chain links TRBV7-8 with TRBJ1-4; 10 bases match TRBD1. The germline gives CDR1 SGHVS, CDR2 FQNEAQ. The CDR3 contains 17 residues. V shed 5 bases, J shed 1 base, and the junction held 7 bases outside the gene matches.

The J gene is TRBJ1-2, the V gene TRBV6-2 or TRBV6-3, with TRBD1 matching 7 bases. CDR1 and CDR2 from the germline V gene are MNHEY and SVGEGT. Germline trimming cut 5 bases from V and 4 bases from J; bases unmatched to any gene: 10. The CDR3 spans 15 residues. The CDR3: CASSDRSTGTYGYTF. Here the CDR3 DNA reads TGTGCCAGCAGTGATCGATCGACAGGGACCTATGGCTACACCTTC.

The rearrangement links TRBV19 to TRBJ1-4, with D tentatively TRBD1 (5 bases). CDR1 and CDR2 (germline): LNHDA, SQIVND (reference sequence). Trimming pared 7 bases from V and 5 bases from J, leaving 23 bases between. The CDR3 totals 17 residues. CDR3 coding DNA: TGTGCCAGTATAGGGACCGGGAGGGGCCGGCTGAATGAAAAACTGTTTTTT. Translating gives CASIGTGRGRLNEKLFF.

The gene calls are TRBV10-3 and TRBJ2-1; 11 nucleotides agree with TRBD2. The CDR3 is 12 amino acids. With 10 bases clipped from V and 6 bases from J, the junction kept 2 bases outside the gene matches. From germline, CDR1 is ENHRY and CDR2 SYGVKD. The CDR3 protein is CATGTSGNEQFF. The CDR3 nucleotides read TGTGCCACCGGGACTAGCGGCAATGAGCAGTTCTTC.